This T cell receptor beta chain came from a study of human T cells and chemical hapten exposure. TCRdb reprocessed the RACE reads with MiXCR, giving one entry per CDR3 protein. The sample lists approximately 97,000 distinct CDR3 sequences, 11% seen once, with around 3% in the top ten. The time point was: patch test 2, 6 weeks after DPC sensitization. Treatment noted: therapeutic diphenylcyclopropenone sensitization with weekly scalp DPC. Each patch test followed a blood draw. Unfractionated whole blood yielded total RNA. This CDR3 is built from 14 residues. Germline loops: CDR1 ENHRY, CDR2 SYGVKD. Between the trimmed V and J ends, which lost 10 bases and 1 base, there was a span of 14 bases.

This clonotype was sampled from a woman aged 40 to 50 with alopecia areata. Some clones in this sample may be carry-over from other donors' samples. The sample consisted of whole blood, taken in connection with sensitization to the hapten diphenylcyclopropenone (DPC). J is TRBJ1-5 and V is TRBV10-3; D uncertain. The CDR3 sequence is CATSTEGSNQPQHF. As DNA, the CDR3 is TGTGCCACTTCGACGGAGGGCAGCAATCAGCCCCAGCATTTT.